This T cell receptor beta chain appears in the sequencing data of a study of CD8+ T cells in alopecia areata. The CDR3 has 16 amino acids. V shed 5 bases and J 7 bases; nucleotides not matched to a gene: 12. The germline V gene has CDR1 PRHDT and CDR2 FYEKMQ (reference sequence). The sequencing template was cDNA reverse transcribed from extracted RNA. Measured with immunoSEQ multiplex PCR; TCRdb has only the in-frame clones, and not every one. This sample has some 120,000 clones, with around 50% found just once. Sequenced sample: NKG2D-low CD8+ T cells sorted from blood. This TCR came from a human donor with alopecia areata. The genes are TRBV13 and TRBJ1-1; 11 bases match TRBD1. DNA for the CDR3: TGTGCCAGCAGCCCCGGGGTAGGGACAGGGGGAAATGAAGCTTTCTTT. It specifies CASSPGVGTGGNEAFF. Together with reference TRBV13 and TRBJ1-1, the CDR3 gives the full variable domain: AAGVIQSPRHLIKEKRETATLKCYPIPRHDTVYWYQQGPGQDPQFLISFYEKMQSDKGSIPDRFSAQQFSDYHSELNMSSLELGDSALYFCASSPGVGTGGNEAFFGQGTRLTVV.